Sequencing of this T cell receptor beta chain was carried out in a study of shared clonotypes between healthy human individuals. For this clone: Its antigen is currently unknown.

Study-wide results and caveats: Naive subsets tended to show greater estimated richness than memory subsets. Few donors restricted represented genetic and exposure-history diversity. In this cohort, only blood was sampled, and tissue repertoires likely differ. Sequencing of the sorted subsets was shown by rarefaction to be incomplete despite large depth.

TCRdb's copy holds only in-frame clones and misses some; the assay was immunoSEQ multiplex PCR. The sample records about 980,000 clones, 60% to 85% being singletons. The J segment lost 5 bases and the V segment lost 4 bases, leaving 9 bases of the junction unmatched. CDR3 size: 15 residues. Germline CDR1 is MGHDK and CDR2 is SYGVNS. Sequenced input: memory CD4+ T cells sorted from blood. Regarding subset: CD45RA-negative fraction. This TCR came from a man in his late teens or twenties in good health. The chain links TRBV25-1 to TRBJ2-5; 8 bases fit TRBD2. The CDR3 DNA reads TGTGCCAGCAGTGCCCCCCGGGGGGGGCCGGAGACCCAGTACTTC. Amino acids: CASSAPRGGPETQYF.